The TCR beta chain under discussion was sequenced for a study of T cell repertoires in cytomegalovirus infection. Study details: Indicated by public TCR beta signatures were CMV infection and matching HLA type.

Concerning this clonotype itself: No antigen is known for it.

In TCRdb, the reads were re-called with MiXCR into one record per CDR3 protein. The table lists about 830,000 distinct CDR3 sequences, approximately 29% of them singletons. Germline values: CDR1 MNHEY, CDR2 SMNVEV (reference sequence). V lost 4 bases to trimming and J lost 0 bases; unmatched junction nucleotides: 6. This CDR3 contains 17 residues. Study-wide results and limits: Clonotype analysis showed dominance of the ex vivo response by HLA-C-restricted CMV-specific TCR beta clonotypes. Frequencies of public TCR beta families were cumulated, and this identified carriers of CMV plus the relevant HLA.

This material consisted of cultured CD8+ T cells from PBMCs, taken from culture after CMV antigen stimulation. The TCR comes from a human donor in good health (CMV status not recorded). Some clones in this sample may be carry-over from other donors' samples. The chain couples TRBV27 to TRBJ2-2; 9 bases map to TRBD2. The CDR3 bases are TGTGCCAGCAGTTCCTCTAGCGGGGTAGCGAACACCGGGGAGCTGTTTTTT. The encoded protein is CASSSSSGVANTGELFF.